The 19 T cell receptor beta chains in this list originate from one sample, sequenced in a study of control samples from healthy donors and cancer patients. Measured with immunoSEQ multiplex PCR; TCRdb has only the in-frame clones, and not every one. This table holds roughly 74,000 clones, roughly 93% found once. Material: blood. These receptors all come from a woman aged 18-29 years in good health.

The chain recombines TRBV7-3 with TRBJ2-2, with 7 bases matching TRBD2. Germline CDR1 SGHTA, CDR2 FQGTGA. This CDR3 comprises 17 residues. Unmatched junction bases numbered 8, after V lost 2 bases and J lost 2 bases. The CDR3 nucleotides are TGTGCCAGCAGCTTAGGGGGAGCGGGAATCAACACCGGGGAGCTGTTTTTT. As protein: CASSLGGAGINTGELFF.

This chain uses TRBV27 with TRBJ2-3, with TRBD2 as a possible D gene (5 bases). Trimming removed 0 bases at V and 3 bases at J, with 28 bases between. Germline V gene data show CDR1 as MNHEY and CDR2 as SMNVEV (reference sequence). CDR3 size: 21 residues. The CDR3 here is CASSLSGVRDPVPTLTDTQYF. The CDR3 bases are TGTGCCAGCAGTTTATCCGGGGTGAGAGATCCCGTCCCGACATTAACAGATACGCAGTATTTT.

V gene TRBV9 combines with J gene TRBJ2-3; tentatively, D is TRBD1 (6 bases). This CDR3 has 13 amino acids. Trimming shortened V by 0 bases and J by 6 bases, and 8 bases separated the two germline ends. The germline V gene encodes CDR1 SGDLS and CDR2 YYNGEE. CDR3 in amino acids: CASSVEGEDTQYF. The CDR3 DNA reads as TGTGCCAGCAGCGTAGAGGGGGAGGATACGCAGTATTTT. Supplemented by reference TRBV9 and TRBJ2-3, the full variable domain reads DSGVTQTPKHLITATGQRVTLRCSPRSGDLSVYWYQQSLDQGLQFLIQYYNGEERAKGNILERFSAQQFPDLHSELNLSSLELGDSALYFCASSVEGEDTQYFGPGTRLTVL.

This chain connects TRBV2 to TRBJ2-7; possibly TRBD1 for D (6 bases). The length of the CDR3 is 12 residues. Looked up from germline, CDR1 is SNHLY and CDR2 is FYNNEI. V gave up 6 bases and J gave up 4 bases, with 10 bases separating them. The CDR3 nucleotides read TGTGCCAGCAGAGGGGACACATACGAGCAGTACTTC. Translation gives CASRGDTYEQYF.

This CDR3 is CASSQDQEGFVGTQYF. CDR3 sequence (DNA): TGCGCCAGCAGCCAAGATCAGGAAGGGTTCGTTGGGACCCAGTACTTC. J is TRBJ2-5 and V is TRBV4-1, with D unclear. The CDR3 is 16 amino acids. Germline CDR1 and CDR2: MGHRA and YSYEKL. The germline V and J ends were trimmed by 0 bases and 7 bases, with 18 bases remaining between them.

J is TRBJ2-7 and V is TRBV4-2; D is tentatively TRBD1 or TRBD2 (6 bases each). The V gene lost 0 bases and the J gene lost 1 base, with 13 bases spanning the gap. CDR3 length: 16 amino acids. The V gene's germline CDR1 is LGHNA and CDR2 YNFKEQ. As DNA, the CDR3 is TGTGCCAGCAGCCAAGAAGTAAGAGGGGGGTCCTACGAGCAGTACTTC. This encodes CASSQEVRGGSYEQYF.

This clone showed up just once. This chain joins TRBV9 and TRBJ2-2, with no clear D. Trimming removed 0 bases from V and 4 bases from J, with 10 bases in between. CDR3 size: 15 residues. Germline lookup yields CDR1 SGDLS and CDR2 YYNGEE. The CDR3 loop is CASSVGVLFTGELFF. CDR3 coding DNA: TGTGCCAGCAGCGTAGGAGTGCTGTTCACCGGGGAGCTGTTTTTT.

This clone was picked up a small number of times. The chain couples TRBV4-3 to TRBJ1-2; TRBD1 matches at 7 bases. The CDR3 contains 15 residues. V gave up 1 base and J gave up 3 bases; unmatched junction bases: 5. Germline V gene lookup returns CDR1 LGHNA and CDR2 YSLEER. The CDR3 nucleotides read TGCGCCAGCAGCCAAGCCTCCAGGGGGGACTATGGCTACACCTTC. Translation: CASSQASRGDYGYTF.

The chain employs TRBV5-1 and TRBJ2-2, with TRBD2 as a possible D gene (6 bases). This CDR3 is 16 amino acids long. Germline V gives CDR1 SGHRS, CDR2 YFSETQ. Trimming cost V 4 bases and J 6 bases, with 19 bases left between them. The CDR3 here is CASSPNSGEFPGELFF. DNA of the CDR3: TGCGCCAGCAGCCCTAACTCGGGGGAGTTCCCCGGGGAGCTGTTTTTT. The variable domain in full, completed from reference TRBV5-1 and TRBJ2-2, reads KAGVTQTPRYLIKTRGQQVTLSCSPISGHRSVSWYQQTPGQGLQFLFEYFSETQRNKGNFPGRFSGRQFSNSRSEMNVSTLELGDSALYLCASSPNSGEFPGELFFGEGSRLTVL.

The chain couples TRBV7-2 to TRBJ2-3, with 7 bases that match TRBD1. The CDR3 has 18 amino acids. Per germline, CDR1 SGHTA and CDR2 FQGNSA. The V and J ends lost 0 bases and 6 bases, in that order; junction bases with no gene match: 15. CDR3 DNA sequence: TGTGCCAGCAGCTTAGCAGAAAGGGGGCGACTCTTTTGGGATACGCAGTATTTT. It yields the protein CASSLAERGRLFWDTQYF.

The chain has TRBV5-4 and TRBJ1-4, with TRBD1 as a possible D gene (5 bases). The V and J ends lost 1 base and 8 bases respectively, with 15 bases between them. The germline gives CDR1 SGHNT, CDR2 YYREEE (reference sequence). This CDR3 spans 15 amino acids. The CDR3 DNA follows: TGTGCCAGCAGCTTGCGAGGGGAAGGCCGCGAAAAACTGTTTTTT. Protein sequence: CASSLRGEGREKLFF.

The V and J genes are TRBV5-1 and TRBJ2-1; 9 bases map to TRBD2. The CDR3 is 16 residues long. CDR1 is SGHRS and CDR2 is YFSETQ in the germline V gene. With V trimmed by 2 bases and J by 1 base, 4 bases remained unmatched. The CDR3 sequence is CASSFGLAGSYNEQFF. CDR3 DNA: TGCGCCAGCAGCTTTGGGCTAGCGGGGTCCTACAATGAGCAGTTCTTC. The full variable domain, in which reference TRBV5-1 and TRBJ2-1 provide the parts outside the CDR3, is KAGVTQTPRYLIKTRGQQVTLSCSPISGHRSVSWYQQTPGQGLQFLFEYFSETQRNKGNFPGRFSGRQFSNSRSEMNVSTLELGDSALYLCASSFGLAGSYNEQFFGPGTRLTVL.

The chain uses TRBV5-4 and TRBJ1-1; D is uncertain. This CDR3 has 14 residues. Trimming removed 2 bases at V and 4 bases at J, with 12 bases between. Germline CDR1 and CDR2: SGHNT and YYREEE (reference sequence). CDR3 residues: CASSFDLEGTEAFF. CDR3 nucleotide sequence: TGTGCCAGCAGCTTCGATTTAGAGGGCACTGAAGCTTTCTTT.

The chain is built from TRBV7-3 and TRBJ2-7, with 11 nucleotides matching TRBD1. This CDR3 contains 14 residues. Germline-derived CDR1 and CDR2 are SGHTA and FQGTGA. V shed 5 bases, J shed 7 bases, and the junction held 7 bases outside the gene matches. CDR3 loop: CASSEGQGAREQYF. In DNA, the CDR3 is TGTGCCAGCAGCGAAGGACAGGGGGCAAGGGAGCAGTACTTC.

The chain employs TRBV7-2 and TRBJ2-7; the D is unclear. Trimming stripped 3 bases from V and 7 bases from J, with 10 bases between. This CDR3 spans 12 amino acids. Germline CDR1 SGHTA, CDR2 FQGNSA. The DNA for the CDR3 is TGTGCCAGCAGCTTTGTCCGACGGGAGCAGTACTTC. It yields the protein CASSFVRREQYF. Looking up the rest from reference TRBV7-2 and TRBJ2-7 gives the full variable domain: GAGVSQSPSNKVTEKGKDVELRCDPISGHTALYWYRQSLGQGLEFLIYFQGNSAPDKSGLPSDRFSAERTGGSVSTLTIQRTQQEDSAVYLCASSFVRREQYFGPGTRLTVT.

The chain recombines TRBV5-1 with TRBJ2-1; 8 nucleotides match TRBD2. The CDR3 has 15 amino acids. The junction had 11 bases not matched to a gene; V was cut back by 0 bases and J by 12 bases. Germline V gene sequence: CDR1 SGHRS, CDR2 YFSETQ. CDR3 protein: CASSLGTSRPVGQFF. Written as DNA, the CDR3 is TGCGCCAGCAGCTTGGGGACTAGCCGCCCGGTGGGGCAGTTCTTC.

This clone was observed once. The gene calls are TRBV6-1 and TRBJ2-3; 7 nucleotides match TRBD2. This CDR3 has 19 amino acids. Trimming at V came to 2 bases and at J to 1 base, leaving 15 bases not matched to a gene. CDR1 is MNHNS, CDR2 SASEGT, per germline. DNA for the CDR3: TGTGCCAGCAGTGAAAGTTCCGTTCGGGGGGTCCCTGGCACAGATACGCAGTATTTT. Amino acids: CASSESSVRGVPGTDTQYF.

The rearrangement uses TRBV11-1 and TRBJ1-4, with TRBD1 matching over 8 bases. The CDR3 covers 14 residues. With V trimmed by 5 bases and J by 5 bases, 4 bases remained unmatched. The germline gives CDR1 SGHAT, CDR2 FQDESV (reference sequence). Written as DNA, the CDR3 is TGTGCCAGCAGCCAAGACAGGGGAAATGAAAAACTGTTTTTT. Translated, it gives CASSQDRGNEKLFF.

The chain couples TRBV4-1 to TRBJ2-7; possibly TRBD1 for D (5 bases). CDR1 and CDR2 from the germline V gene are MGHRA and YSYEKL. This CDR3 spans 15 amino acids. Trimming pared 4 bases from V and 2 bases from J, leaving 15 bases between. The CDR3 coding sequence is TGCGCCAGCAGCCCCTCGCCACAGGTAGCCTACGAGCAGTACTTC. It codes for CASSPSPQVAYEQYF.